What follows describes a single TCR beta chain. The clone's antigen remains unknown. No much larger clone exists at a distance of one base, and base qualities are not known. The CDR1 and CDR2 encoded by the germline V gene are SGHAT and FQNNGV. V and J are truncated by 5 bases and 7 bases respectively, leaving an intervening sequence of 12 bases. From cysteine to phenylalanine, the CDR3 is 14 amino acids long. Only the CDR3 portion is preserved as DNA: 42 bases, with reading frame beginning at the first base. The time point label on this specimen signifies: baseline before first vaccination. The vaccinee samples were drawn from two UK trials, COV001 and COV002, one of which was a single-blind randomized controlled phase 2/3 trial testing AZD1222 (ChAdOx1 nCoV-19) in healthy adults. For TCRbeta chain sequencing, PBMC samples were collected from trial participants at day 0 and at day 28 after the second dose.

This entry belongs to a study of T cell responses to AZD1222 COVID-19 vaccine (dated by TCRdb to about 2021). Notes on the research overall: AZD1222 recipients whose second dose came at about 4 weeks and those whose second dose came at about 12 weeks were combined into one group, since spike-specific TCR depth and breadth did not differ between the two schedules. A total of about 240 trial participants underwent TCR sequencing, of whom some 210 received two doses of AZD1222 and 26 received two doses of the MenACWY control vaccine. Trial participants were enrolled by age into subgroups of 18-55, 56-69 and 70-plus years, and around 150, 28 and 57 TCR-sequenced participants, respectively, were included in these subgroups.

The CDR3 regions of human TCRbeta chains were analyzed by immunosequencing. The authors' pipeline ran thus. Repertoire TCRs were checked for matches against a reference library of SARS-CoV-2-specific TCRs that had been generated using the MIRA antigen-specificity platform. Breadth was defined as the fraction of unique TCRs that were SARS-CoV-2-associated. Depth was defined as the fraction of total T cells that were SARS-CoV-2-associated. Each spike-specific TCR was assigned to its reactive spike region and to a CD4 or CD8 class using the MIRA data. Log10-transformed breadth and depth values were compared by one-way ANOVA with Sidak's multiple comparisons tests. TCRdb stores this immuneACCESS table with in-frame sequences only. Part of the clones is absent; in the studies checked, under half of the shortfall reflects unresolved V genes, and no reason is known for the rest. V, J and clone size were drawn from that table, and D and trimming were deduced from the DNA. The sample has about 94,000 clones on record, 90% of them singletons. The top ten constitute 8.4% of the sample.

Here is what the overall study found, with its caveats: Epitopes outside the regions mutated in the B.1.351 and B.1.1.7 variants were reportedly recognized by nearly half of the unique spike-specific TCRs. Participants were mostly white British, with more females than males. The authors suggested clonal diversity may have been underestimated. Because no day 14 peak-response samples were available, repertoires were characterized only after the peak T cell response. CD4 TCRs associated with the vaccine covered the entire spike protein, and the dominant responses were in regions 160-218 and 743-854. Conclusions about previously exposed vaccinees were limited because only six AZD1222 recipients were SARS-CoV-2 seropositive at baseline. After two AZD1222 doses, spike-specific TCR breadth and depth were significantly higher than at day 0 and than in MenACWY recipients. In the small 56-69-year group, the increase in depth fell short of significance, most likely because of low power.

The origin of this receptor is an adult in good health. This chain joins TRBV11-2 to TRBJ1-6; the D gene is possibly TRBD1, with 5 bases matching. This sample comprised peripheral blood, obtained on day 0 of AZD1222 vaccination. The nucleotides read TGTGCCAGCAGCAGGGACGGTGGCAATTCACCCCTCCACTTT. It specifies CASSRDGGNSPLHF.